The 2 T cell receptor beta chains below come from one sample, sequenced in a study of beta chain features in type 1 diabetes. The study's findings and limits: Significant though moderate, a shortening of TCRB CDR3s appeared in all four CD4+ subsets of Type 1 diabetes patients.

Expressed TCRB transcripts were sequenced, since all the RNA that had been isolated was reverse transcribed. Sequencing used immunoSEQ multiplex PCR; TCRdb keeps in-frame clones, though not all of them. In the table there are hundreds of thousands of clones, about an eighth of which are singletons. The antigens of these receptors remain unknown. What was sequenced was naive CD4+ T cells from blood. The source is a man younger than 35 with type 1 diabetes.

This clone occurred a few times. V is TRBV28 and J is TRBJ2-2; 8 bases agree with TRBD1. Germline values: CDR1 MDHEN, CDR2 SYDVKM. The CDR3 totals 15 residues. With V trimmed by 3 bases and J by 3 bases, 3 bases remained unmatched. The CDR3 region is CASSLSDRDTGELFF. The CDR3 DNA is TGTGCCAGCAGTTTGTCGGACAGGGACACCGGGGAGCTGTTTTTT.

This clone was counted a few times. Distinct nucleotide sequences in the sample also encode this CDR3. The genes are TRBV30 and TRBJ2-5, with D possibly matching TRBD2 (6 bases). The CDR3 totals 11 residues. Trimming took off 4 bases at V and 5 bases at J, with 8 bases between the two ends. Germline V gene sequence: CDR1 GTSNPN, CDR2 SVGIG (reference sequence). CDR3 in amino acids: CAWTLAETQYF. The CDR3 nucleotides read TGTGCCTGGACTCTAGCGGAGACCCAGTACTTC.